Following are 17 T cell receptor beta chains from one sample sequenced in a study of blood T cell repertoires in COVID-19 (dated by TCRdb to about 2020). To prepare the library, the immunoSEQ multiplex PCR assay was applied. Drawn from immuneACCESS, this table holds only the in-frame rearrangements with V and J called that TCRdb kept. Clones are partly lost; checked studies trace under half to an unresolved V gene and leave the rest unexplained. Here the sample has 150,000 to 250,000 clones; roughly 77% occur a single time. The top ten hold approximately 5.9% of the sample. Sequenced: peripheral blood. These receptors originate from a woman in her thirties or forties with COVID-19, enrolled during active disease.

The V and J genes are TRBV7-9 and TRBJ1-1, with a possible D match to TRBD1 (5 bases). Germline V CDR1 and CDR2: SEHNR, FQNEAQ (reference sequence). The CDR3 runs to 16 residues. V was trimmed by 4 bases and J by 4 bases, leaving 19 bases between them. The CDR3: CASSSFRDSMGTEAFF. As DNA, the CDR3 is TGTGCCAGCAGCTCCTTCAGGGATTCAATGGGCACTGAAGCTTTCTTT.

V is TRBV2 and J is TRBJ2-4; 7 bases agree with TRBD1. Germline-derived CDR1 and CDR2 are SNHLY and FYNNEI. The CDR3 spans 14 residues. The V segment lost 8 bases and the J segment 1 base; nucleotides outside the gene matches: 5. As DNA, the CDR3 is TGTGCCAGCCTACAGGGGTTGGCCAAAAACATTCAGTACTTC. This gives the protein CASLQGLAKNIQYF.

The V call is TRBV4-1, the J call TRBJ1-1; 9 positions agree with TRBD1. Germline-derived CDR1 and CDR2 are MGHRA and YSYEKL. After removal of 4 bases from V and 1 base from J, the junction contained 4 bases not matched to a gene. This CDR3 has 15 residues. The chain's CDR3 is CASSLRTGANTEAFF. The CDR3 DNA follows: TGCGCCAGCAGCCTTAGGACAGGGGCGAACACTGAAGCTTTCTTT.

For the CDR3, the DNA is TGTGCCAGCAGCTCCACCGGAACAGGGGTACGGAGCTATGGCTACACCTTC. Its translation is CASSSTGTGVRSYGYTF. The gene calls are TRBV11-2 and TRBJ1-2; 7 bases align to TRBD1. Per the germline V gene, CDR1 is SGHAT and CDR2 is FQNNGV. Unmatched junction bases numbered 15, after V lost 4 bases and J lost 4 bases. The CDR3 totals 17 residues.

With regard to this clone: This CDR3 is also generated by other DNA sequences in the sample. V and J are TRBV5-1 and TRBJ1-5; D is undetermined. Germline V gene data show CDR1 as SGHRS and CDR2 as YFSETQ. V was shortened by 0 bases and J by 3 bases, with 4 bases between the two germline ends. The CDR3 runs 13 residues. CDR3 in amino acids: CASSLDINQPQHF. Written as DNA, the CDR3 is TGCGCCAGCAGCTTGGACATCAATCAGCCCCAGCATTTT.

V usage is TRBV11-2 and J usage is TRBJ1-1, with TRBD1 matching over 9 bases. Germline CDR1 is SGHAT and CDR2 is FQNNGV. The CDR3 sequence is 15 residues long. With 1 base clipped from V and 2 bases from J, the junction kept 2 bases outside the gene matches. CDR3 loop: CASSLVTGGNTEAFF. CDR3 in DNA: TGTGCCAGCAGCTTAGTCACAGGGGGCAACACTGAAGCTTTCTTT.

DNA for the CDR3: TGTGCCAGCAGCAAAACCCCAGGGTCCGACTTC. Its protein is CASSKTPGSDF. The chain links TRBV21-1 to TRBJ2-5; the table gives TRBD1 as D, unverified against the DNA. TRBV21-1 is a pseudogene segment. The CDR3 runs 11 residues.

This rearrangement joins TRBV18 to TRBJ2-5, with D possibly matching TRBD1 (6 bases). Per germline, CDR1 KGHSH and CDR2 LQKENI. This CDR3 has 15 amino acids. Trimming cost V 5 bases and J 3 bases, with 16 bases left between them. The CDR3, as DNA: TGTGCCAGCTCAAAGTTACCGGGACACGAAGAGACCCAGTACTTC. It specifies CASSKLPGHEETQYF.

This clone was recorded a few times. The gene calls are TRBV7-9 and TRBJ1-2; TRBD1 aligns across 10 bases. The V gene end was trimmed by 5 bases and the J gene end by 8 bases; junction bases not matched to a gene: 11. Per the germline V gene, CDR1 is SEHNR and CDR2 is FQNEAQ (reference sequence). The CDR3 sequence is 15 residues long. The CDR3 spells CASSGERQGASGYTF. The DNA of the CDR3 is TGTGCCAGCAGCGGAGAACGACAGGGGGCGAGCGGCTACACCTTC.

The chain couples TRBV2 to TRBJ1-2, with D uncertain. This CDR3 region has 14 residues. The germline V and J ends were trimmed by 3 bases and 3 bases, with 11 bases remaining between them. CDR1 is SNHLY, CDR2 FYNNEI, per germline. CDR3 DNA: TGTGCCAGCAGTGAGAGTGCAGGCCACTATGGCTACACCTTC. Protein: CASSESAGHYGYTF.

This chain joins TRBV7-6 and TRBJ1-6, with 9 bases matching TRBD1. CDR3 length: 17 residues. CDR1 and CDR2 (germline): SGHVS, FNYEAQ. V shed 4 bases, J shed 0 bases, and the junction held 4 bases outside the gene matches. The CDR3 here is CASSSDRGGSYNSPLHF. For the CDR3, the DNA is TGTGCCAGCAGCTCGGACAGGGGAGGCTCCTATAATTCACCCCTCCACTTT.

V gene TRBV27 combines with J gene TRBJ2-1, with 9 bases identical to TRBD1. The CDR3 has 18 residues. J lost 5 bases, V lost 3 bases, and 14 bases had no gene match. Germline CDR1 is MNHEY and CDR2 is SMNVEV (reference sequence). The CDR3 DNA is TGTGCCAGCAGTTTTAACAGGGGGCTACTAGGGTCGAACAATGAGCAGTTCTTC. Amino acid sequence: CASSFNRGLLGSNNEQFF.

V and J are TRBV7-9 and TRBJ2-3; 8 bases map to TRBD2. Germline CDR1 and CDR2: SEHNR and FQNEAQ (reference sequence). This CDR3 spans 15 amino acids. Germline trimming cut 1 base from V and 2 bases from J; bases unmatched to any gene: 2. CDR3 sequence reads: CASSLGLANTDTQYF. Here the CDR3 DNA reads TGTGCCAGCAGCTTAGGACTAGCGAACACAGATACGCAGTATTTT. Full variable domain (outside the CDR3, taken from reference TRBV7-9 and TRBJ2-3): DTGVSQNPRHKITKRGQNVTFRCDPISEHNRLYWYRQTLGQGPEFLTYFQNEAQLEKSRLLSDRFSAERPKGSFSTLEIQRTEQGDSAMYLCASSLGLANTDTQYFGPGTRLTVL.

The chain joins TRBV13 to TRBJ2-3, with unresolved D. The V gene's germline CDR1 is PRHDT and CDR2 FYEKMQ (reference sequence). V lost 3 bases, J lost 3 bases, and 10 bases lay in between. The CDR3 has 14 residues. The CDR3 sequence: CASSLTAGTDTQYF. The CDR3 DNA follows: TGTGCCAGCAGCTTGACGGCCGGGACAGATACGCAGTATTTT.

The V and J genes are TRBV2 and TRBJ1-5; 7 nucleotides agree with TRBD1. The germline V gene has CDR1 SNHLY and CDR2 FYNNEI. Losses at the gene ends were 9 bases for V and 3 bases for J; bases not matched to a gene: 8. The CDR3 covers 14 residues. The CDR3 nucleotides read TGTGCCAGTATCGGGACAGCATACAATCAGCCCCAGCATTTT. Protein product: CASIGTAYNQPQHF.

In the case of this clone: A much larger clone is a single base away; this may be a read error. The chain carries TRBV2 and TRBJ2-5; D gene ambiguous. Germline V gene data show CDR1 as SNHLY and CDR2 as FYNNEI. CDR3 length equals 10 residues. Between the trimmed V and J ends, which lost 7 bases and 5 bases, there was a span of 5 bases. CDR3 sequence (DNA): TGTGCCAGCAATCGGGAGACCCAGTACTTC. Its protein is CASNRETQYF.

The chain is built from TRBV6-1 and TRBJ1-5; D is possibly TRBD1 (5 bases). This CDR3 is 16 amino acids long. Trimming stripped 0 bases from V and 4 bases from J, with 13 bases between. Germline loops: CDR1 MNHNS, CDR2 SASEGT. This chain's CDR3 is CASSEAWGRTNQPQHF. The DNA for the CDR3 is TGTGCCAGCAGTGAAGCGTGGGGCAGGACGAATCAGCCCCAGCATTTT.